The present T cell receptor beta chain was sequenced within a study of blood T cell repertoires in COVID-19. The data were produced by immunoSEQ multiplex PCR, yet TCRdb's version contains in-frame clones alone and is incomplete. The table shows about 220,000 clones, with approximately 88% occurring only once. This CDR3 region has 16 residues. From germline, CDR1 is KGHDR and CDR2 SFDVKD. The V end was cut by 4 bases, the J end by 0 bases, with 9 bases between. The chain recombines TRBV24-1 with TRBJ2-6, with a weak D call TRBD2 (5 bases). The clonotype was recovered from a middle-aged woman with acute COVID-19. The sample consisted of PBMCs or T cells enriched from blood (not recorded which). CDR3 in amino acids: CATSERGSSGANVLTF. For the CDR3, the DNA is TGTGCCACCAGTGAGAGAGGGAGCTCTGGGGCCAACGTCCTGACTTTC.